A selection of T cell receptor beta chains follows, all from one sample in a study of blood T cell repertoires in COVID-19. Sequenced by immunoSEQ multiplex PCR; TCRdb stores in-frame clones only, minus some. The data show about 110,000 clones, around 81% seen once. Sequenced sample: peripheral blood. Receptors originate from a woman in her 70s with acute or convalescent COVID-19. CDR3s include the opening cysteine and the closing phenylalanine or tryptophan. Each record gives: CDR3 DNA, CDR3 protein, D gene, J gene, V gene, clone size. The D gene is left open where the match is weak. Expanded clones get a size class; other rows say once, few or many, or leave the size out.

cdr3_nt: TGTGCCAGCAGCTTGGGTCGGGCCTACAATGAGCAGTTCTTC; cdr3_aa: CASSLGRAYNEQFF; d_call: .; j_call: TRBJ2-1; v_call: TRBV7-2; clone_size: .
cdr3_nt: TGCGCCAGCAGCCAAGACCCCCTTCAGGGTGCTGAAAAACTGTTTTTT; cdr3_aa: CASSQDPLQGAEKLFF; d_call: .; j_call: TRBJ1-4; v_call: TRBV4-1; clone_size: .
cdr3_nt: TGTGCCAGCAGCCCCGGACAGGGGGCAAAAACTACGAAGCAGTACTTC; cdr3_aa: CASSPGQGAKTTKQYF; d_call: TRBD1; j_call: TRBJ2-7; v_call: TRBV7-9; clone_size: .
cdr3_nt: TGTGCCAGCAGTGAAGCGGACGGAGGGTGGACCCAGTACTTC; cdr3_aa: CASSEADGGWTQYF; d_call: .; j_call: TRBJ2-5; v_call: TRBV6-1; clone_size: .
cdr3_nt: TGTGCCAGCAGCACCTTCAGGGGGGACAATGAGCAGTTCTTC; cdr3_aa: CASSTFRGDNEQFF; d_call: .; j_call: TRBJ2-1; v_call: TRBV7-2; clone_size: once
cdr3_nt: TGCGCCAGCAGCCCTAGAGGAGCGGGGGGTGGCACAGATACGCAGTATTTT; cdr3_aa: CASSPRGAGGGTDTQYF; d_call: TRBD2; j_call: TRBJ2-3; v_call: TRBV4-1; clone_size: .
cdr3_nt: TGTGCCAGCACCGGGACTAGCGTTAAGAATGAGCAGTTCTTC; cdr3_aa: CASTGTSVKNEQFF; d_call: TRBD2; j_call: TRBJ2-1; v_call: TRBV5-4; clone_size: .
cdr3_nt: TGTGCCAGCAGTCACCAGGGACAGCGGACTAGCACAGATACGCAGTATTTT; cdr3_aa: CASSHQGQRTSTDTQYF; d_call: TRBD1; j_call: TRBJ2-3; v_call: TRBV6-2/TRBV6-3; clone_size: .
cdr3_nt: TGTGCCACCATACAGGGATTTTGCAATCAGCCCCAGCATTTT; cdr3_aa: CATIQGFCNQPQHF; d_call: .; j_call: TRBJ1-5; v_call: TRBV27; clone_size: .
cdr3_nt: TGTGCCAGCAGCTTGGTAGGACAGGGGAGTAACTATGGCTACACCTTC; cdr3_aa: CASSLVGQGSNYGYTF; d_call: TRBD1; j_call: TRBJ1-2; v_call: TRBV5-8; clone_size: once
cdr3_nt: TGTGCCAGCCAGTCGGGACTAGCGATTGGCGAGCAGTACTTC; cdr3_aa: CASQSGLAIGEQYF; d_call: TRBD2; j_call: TRBJ2-7; v_call: TRBV27; clone_size: .
cdr3_nt: TGTGCCAGCAGTTTTGGGACAGGACCTTATGGCTACACCTTC; cdr3_aa: CASSFGTGPYGYTF; d_call: TRBD1; j_call: TRBJ1-2; v_call: TRBV28; clone_size: .
cdr3_nt: TGTGCCAGCACCCTAGCGGGATTAGGGAATGAGCAGTTCTTC; cdr3_aa: CASTLAGLGNEQFF; d_call: TRBD2; j_call: TRBJ2-1; v_call: TRBV28; clone_size: .
cdr3_nt: TGTGCCAGCAGCTTAAGCCCATCCGGGACTAGCGGGGGCCTCCTGATTACAGATACGCAGTATTTT; cdr3_aa: CASSLSPSGTSGGLLITDTQYF; d_call: TRBD2; j_call: TRBJ2-3; v_call: TRBV7-3; clone_size: .
cdr3_nt: TGTGCCAGCAGCCCCCAGTTGGAGGGCAATAGCGGATCACCCCTCCACTTT; cdr3_aa: CASSPQLEGNSGSPLHF; d_call: .; j_call: TRBJ1-6; v_call: TRBV9; clone_size: .
cdr3_nt: TGTGCCAGCAGCCGATCAATTAGAGGGGGCTCCTACAATGAGCAGTTCTTC; cdr3_aa: CASSRSIRGGSYNEQFF; d_call: .; j_call: TRBJ2-1; v_call: TRBV4-2; clone_size: .
cdr3_nt: TGCAGCATTTCCAGGGACCAAGAGACCCAGTACTTC; cdr3_aa: CSISRDQETQYF; d_call: .; j_call: TRBJ2-5; v_call: TRBV29-1; clone_size: .
cdr3_nt: TGTGCCACCAGCAGGGGTAGCGGCCGGGGCACCTCCAATGAGCAGTTCTTC; cdr3_aa: CATSRGSGRGTSNEQFF; d_call: .; j_call: TRBJ2-1; v_call: TRBV15; clone_size: .
cdr3_nt: TGTGCCAGCAGCTTAAACCTAGCGGGGCTCGATGAGCAGTTCTTC; cdr3_aa: CASSLNLAGLDEQFF; d_call: TRBD2; j_call: TRBJ2-1; v_call: TRBV5-4; clone_size: once
cdr3_nt: TGTGCCACCAGGCCGCCGGGACTAGCGCCGGAGACCCAGTACTTC; cdr3_aa: CATRPPGLAPETQYF; d_call: TRBD2; j_call: TRBJ2-5; v_call: TRBV15; clone_size: .
cdr3_nt: TGTGCCAGCAGCGTAGGGTTGATGAGCGGGGGCATAACAGATACGCAGTATTTT; cdr3_aa: CASSVGLMSGGITDTQYF; d_call: TRBD2; j_call: TRBJ2-3; v_call: TRBV9; clone_size: .
cdr3_nt: TGTGCCAGTAGTGCTGGTCTTCTCGGCACTGAAGCTTTCTTT; cdr3_aa: CASSAGLLGTEAFF; d_call: .; j_call: TRBJ1-1; v_call: TRBV19; clone_size: few
cdr3_nt: TGTGCCAGCAGTTCGACTGTCACAGATACGCAGTATTTT; cdr3_aa: CASSSTVTDTQYF; d_call: .; j_call: TRBJ2-3; v_call: TRBV6-6; clone_size: .
cdr3_nt: TGTGCCAGCTCACCATCCGGGACAGTCGATGAAAAACTGTTTTTT; cdr3_aa: CASSPSGTVDEKLFF; d_call: TRBD1; j_call: TRBJ1-4; v_call: TRBV18; clone_size: .
cdr3_nt: TGTGCCAGCAGGATCGGGGACAGGAACACAGATACGCAGTATTTT; cdr3_aa: CASRIGDRNTDTQYF; d_call: TRBD1; j_call: TRBJ2-3; v_call: TRBV6-5; clone_size: .
cdr3_nt: TGCGCCAGCAGCCAAGTATCGCGTTTGCAGGGTGGAAACACCATATATTTT; cdr3_aa: CASSQVSRLQGGNTIYF; d_call: .; j_call: TRBJ1-3; v_call: TRBV4-1; clone_size: .
cdr3_nt: TGTGCCAGCAGTCCCCCCCCACCCGTGGAGGCTTTCTTT; cdr3_aa: CASSPPPPVEAFF; d_call: .; j_call: TRBJ1-1; v_call: TRBV28; clone_size: .
cdr3_nt: TGTGCCAGCAGTTACTCTTTGGACTACTCCTACGAGCAGTACTTC; cdr3_aa: CASSYSLDYSYEQYF; d_call: .; j_call: TRBJ2-7; v_call: TRBV6-5; clone_size: .
cdr3_nt: TGTGCCAGCAGTCCCTCGAGGGCAGGGGGTGGCTACACCTTC; cdr3_aa: CASSPSRAGGGYTF; d_call: TRBD1; j_call: TRBJ1-2; v_call: TRBV6-6; clone_size: many
cdr3_nt: TGTGCCAGCAGCTCCGCAGGACTAGCGGGGAAAAACATTCAGTACTTC; cdr3_aa: CASSSAGLAGKNIQYF; d_call: TRBD2; j_call: TRBJ2-4; v_call: TRBV7-9; clone_size: .
cdr3_nt: TGCGCCAGCTCGAAGCGGGAGGGAAGGAATGAGCAGTTCTTC; cdr3_aa: CASSKREGRNEQFF; d_call: TRBD2; j_call: TRBJ2-1; v_call: TRBV5-1; clone_size: once
cdr3_nt: TGTGCCAGCAGCTTATACGGGACAAACTATGGCTACACCTTC; cdr3_aa: CASSLYGTNYGYTF; d_call: .; j_call: TRBJ1-2; v_call: TRBV7-3; clone_size: .
cdr3_nt: TGTGCCAGCAGCGTAGAAGTTGACATGAACTATGGCTACACCTTC; cdr3_aa: CASSVEVDMNYGYTF; d_call: .; j_call: TRBJ1-2; v_call: TRBV9; clone_size: .
cdr3_nt: TGTGCCAGCAGCCCAGGGGGGTCCGCCGATGGCTACACCTTC; cdr3_aa: CASSPGGSADGYTF; d_call: TRBD1; j_call: TRBJ1-2; v_call: TRBV7-8; clone_size: .
cdr3_nt: TGCGCCAGCAGCCCCTCTACAGGGACCGACGGGGAGCTGTTTTTT; cdr3_aa: CASSPSTGTDGELFF; d_call: .; j_call: TRBJ2-2; v_call: TRBV5-1; clone_size: few
cdr3_nt: TGCGCCAGCAGCCAGGGGGGCCAAGCGGGAAACACCATATATTTT; cdr3_aa: CASSQGGQAGNTIYF; d_call: TRBD1; j_call: TRBJ1-3; v_call: TRBV5-1; clone_size: .
cdr3_nt: TGCAGTGCTAGTGCAGGGGTAGGGGCAGACACCGGGGAGCTGTTTTTT; cdr3_aa: CSASAGVGADTGELFF; d_call: .; j_call: TRBJ2-2; v_call: TRBV20-1; clone_size: many